This is a list of T cell receptor beta chains from one sample in a study of blood T cells in healthy people across ages. One entry per CDR3 protein results from TCRdb running MiXCR on the 5' RACE reads. The sample lists 550,000 to 750,000 distinct CDR3 sequences, about 21% occurring once. Sequencing was done on a sample of blood. These receptor sequences come from a man between 65 and 79 years old in good health. CDR3s include the opening cysteine and the closing phenylalanine or tryptophan. The D gene is left open where the match is weak. Clone size is not always given. Where it is, it says once, few, many or a class for expanded clones.

J gene,clone size,D gene,V gene,CDR3 length,CDR3 DNA,CDR3 protein
TRBJ2-7,NA,TRBD1,TRBV18,15,TGTGCCAGCTCACCCGACTGGGGACAGGACAAAGAGCAGTACTTC,CASSPDWGQDKEQYF
TRBJ2-3,few,TRBD2,TRBV2,14,TGTGCCAGCAGTGAACAGCGGGAGGCAGATACGCAGTATTTT,CASSEQREADTQYF
TRBJ2-7,few,NA,TRBV2,12,TGTGCCAGCGGGTGGATCCTCTACGAGCAGTACTTC,CASGWILYEQYF
TRBJ2-7,NA,TRBD2,TRBV10-2,15,TGCGCCAGCAGTGGCGGAGTAGCGGGAGTCGACGAGCAGTACTTC,CASSGGVAGVDEQYF
TRBJ1-2,once,NA,TRBV12-3/TRBV12-4,15,TGTGCCAGCAGTTTAGGGACGGAAAACCTCTATGGCTACACCTTC,CASSLGTENLYGYTF
TRBJ1-5,NA,TRBD1,TRBV27,17,TGTGCCAGCAGTTCCCAGACAGGGCACAACGGCAATCAGCCCCAGCATTTT,CASSSQTGHNGNQPQHF
TRBJ1-2,NA,NA,TRBV6-5,16,TGTGCCAGCAGTCGCGCCATCCCCATCTCCCCTTATGGCTACACCTTC,CASSRAIPISPYGYTF
TRBJ2-5,NA,NA,TRBV20-1,15,TGCAGTGCTAGAGATCTAGGATGGGCAGAAGAGACCCAGTACTTC,CSARDLGWAEETQYF
TRBJ1-1,many,TRBD1,TRBV20-1,11,TGCAGTGGGACGACAGGGGCTGAAGCTTTCTTT,CSGTTGAEAFF
TRBJ2-7,NA,NA,TRBV27,18,TGTGCCAGCAGCAACCAGCCACACCTAGCACGGGGGATCTCCGAGCAGTACTTC,CASSNQPHLARGISEQYF
TRBJ2-5,few,TRBD1,TRBV28,16,TGTGCCAGCAGTCGATACGGGACAGGGGGCGGGGAGACCCAGTACTTC,CASSRYGTGGGETQYF
TRBJ2-2,NA,TRBD1,TRBV6-6,15,TGTGCCAGCAGTTCCTTAGGACAGGGGGCCGGGGAGCTGTTTTTT,CASSSLGQGAGELFF
TRBJ2-7,few,NA,TRBV10-3,13,TGTGCCATCAGTGACGGGCAGTTTTACGAGCAGTACTTC,CAISDGQFYEQYF
TRBJ2-7,NA,NA,TRBV7-2,12,TGTGCCAGCAGCGCTAACGGGGGAGAGCAGTACTTC,CASSANGGEQYF